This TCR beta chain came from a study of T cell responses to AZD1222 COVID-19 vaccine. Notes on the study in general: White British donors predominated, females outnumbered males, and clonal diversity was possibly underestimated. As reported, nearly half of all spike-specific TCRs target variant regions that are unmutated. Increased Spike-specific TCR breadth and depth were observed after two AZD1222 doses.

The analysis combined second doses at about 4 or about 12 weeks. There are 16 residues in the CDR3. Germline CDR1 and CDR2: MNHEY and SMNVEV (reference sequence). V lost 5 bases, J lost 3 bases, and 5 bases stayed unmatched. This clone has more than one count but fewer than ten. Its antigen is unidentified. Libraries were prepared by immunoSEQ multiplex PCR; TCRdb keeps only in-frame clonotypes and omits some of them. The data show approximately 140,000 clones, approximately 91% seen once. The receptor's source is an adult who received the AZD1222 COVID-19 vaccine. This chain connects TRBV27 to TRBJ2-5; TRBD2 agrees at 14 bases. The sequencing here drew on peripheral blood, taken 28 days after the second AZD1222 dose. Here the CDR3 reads CASSRTGLAGEETQYF. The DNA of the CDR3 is TGTGCCAGCAGTAGGACGGGACTAGCGGGAGAAGAGACCCAGTACTTC.